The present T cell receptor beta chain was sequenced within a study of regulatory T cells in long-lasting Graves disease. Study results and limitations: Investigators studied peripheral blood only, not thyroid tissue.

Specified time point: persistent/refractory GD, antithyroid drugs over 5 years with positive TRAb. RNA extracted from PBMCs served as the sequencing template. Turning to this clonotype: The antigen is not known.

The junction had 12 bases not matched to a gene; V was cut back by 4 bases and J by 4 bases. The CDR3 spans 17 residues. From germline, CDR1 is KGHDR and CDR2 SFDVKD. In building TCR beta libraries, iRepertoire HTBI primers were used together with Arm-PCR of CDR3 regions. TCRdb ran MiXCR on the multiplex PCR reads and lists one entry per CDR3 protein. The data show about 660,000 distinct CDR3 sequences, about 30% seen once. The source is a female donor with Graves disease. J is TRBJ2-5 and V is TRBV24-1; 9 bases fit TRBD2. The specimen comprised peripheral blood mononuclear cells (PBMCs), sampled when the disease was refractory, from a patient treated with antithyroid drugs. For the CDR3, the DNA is TGTGCCACCAGTGACTCTCGAGCGGGAGGAGGGTTAGAGACCCAGTACTTC. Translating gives CATSDSRAGGGLETQYF.